This T cell receptor beta chain stems from a study of shared clonotypes between healthy human individuals. J gave up 0 bases and V 5 bases, and 12 bases lay outside the gene matches. The CDR3 covers 18 residues. CDR1 is SQVTM, CDR2 ANQGSEA, per germline. Authors' data handling: As immunoSEQ supplied junction-only sequences (without quality scores), filtering differed. Sequenced by immunoSEQ multiplex PCR; TCRdb stores in-frame clones only, minus some. V, J and clone size reflect that table, while D and trimming were determined from the DNA. The sample has more than 80,000 clones, 67% seen once. The sequence was obtained from a man younger than 40 in good health. Input material: memory CD8+ T cells sorted from blood. The subset denotes: CD45RO+ cells pooled with CCR7-negative TemRA cells. This chain joins TRBV29-1 and TRBJ2-3; 12 bases are a match to TRBD2. CDR3 bases: TGCAGCGTTCAGGGTCCGGGACTAGCGGGTTCTAGCACAGATACGCAGTATTTT. The encoded protein is CSVQGPGLAGSSTDTQYF.